The 18 T cell receptor beta chains below come from one sample, sequenced in a study of identical twins. TCRdb re-called the 5' RACE reads through MiXCR, storing one row per CDR3 protein. The top ten clones hold about 14% of a sample with around 230,000 distinct CDR3 sequences, about 6.7% of them seen once. These data were also reused for a study on T cells expressing NK-cell markers.

The sample was CD8+ T cells sorted from blood. These receptors were collected from a woman between 18 and 30 years old in good health.

This clonotype was counted many times. V and J are TRBV15 and TRBJ1-1; no clear D gene. V shed 5 bases and J shed 8 bases, with 15 bases lying between them. The CDR3 consists of 13 residues. The V gene's germline CDR1 is LNHNV and CDR2 YYDKDF (reference sequence). CDR3 DNA sequence: TGTGCCACCAGCCATGAAGGGTCTGCGGAAGCTTTCTTT. Amino acids: CATSHEGSAEAFF. The variable domain in full, with the rest retrieved from reference TRBV15 and TRBJ1-1, is DAMVIQNPRYQVTQFGKPVTLSCSQTLNHNVMYWYQQKSSQAPKLLFHYYDKDFNNEADTPDNFQSRRPNTSFCFLDIRSPGLGDTAMYLCATSHEGSAEAFFGQGTRLTVV.

The table lists this clonotype with many counts. This chain links TRBV11-2 with TRBJ1-2; D is undetermined. The CDR3 extends over 13 amino acids. The V gene's germline CDR1 is SGHAT and CDR2 FQNNGV. V was trimmed by 3 bases and J by 3 bases, leaving 8 bases between them. CDR3 region: CASSLSWDYGYTF. DNA of the CDR3: TGTGCCAGCAGCTTGTCTTGGGACTATGGCTACACCTTC.

This clonotype was observed at least ten times. The chain combines TRBV6-2 or TRBV6-3 with TRBJ2-7; 9 bases map to TRBD2. The CDR3 length is 16 residues. Germline V gene sequence: CDR1 MNHEY, CDR2 SVGEGT. V lost 3 bases, J lost 2 bases, and 8 bases stayed unmatched. The CDR3 here is CASSYHRLAETYEQYF. In DNA form, the CDR3 reads TGTGCCAGCAGTTATCACCGACTAGCGGAGACCTACGAGCAGTACTTC.

The table lists this clonotype with a few counts. V is TRBV2 and J is TRBJ2-1, with D uncertain. CDR1 SNHLY and CDR2 FYNNEI come from the germline V gene. The V gene lost 0 bases and the J gene lost 9 bases, with 9 bases spanning the gap. CDR3 length: 13 amino acids. The CDR3 region has the DNA TGTGCCAGCAGTGAAGCTCTCCCCGGTGAGCAGTTCTTC. It translates to CASSEALPGEQFF.

A few counts support this clonotype. This chain joins TRBV6-5 and TRBJ1-2; D ambiguous. Germline values: CDR1 MNHEY, CDR2 SVGAGI. With 4 bases removed from V and 0 bases from J, the gap between germline ends came to 9 bases. There are 14 residues in the CDR3. DNA for the CDR3: TGTGCCAGCAGTTTCGGCAGGTCTAACTATGGCTACACCTTC. This sequence encodes CASSFGRSNYGYTF.

This chain connects TRBV9 to TRBJ1-5; no firm D call. The CDR3 length is 13 residues. Germline CDR1 and CDR2: SGDLS and YYNGEE. Trimming cost V 0 bases and J 3 bases, with 4 bases left between them. The CDR3 loop is CASSVGVNQPQHF. The CDR3 DNA reads TGTGCCAGCAGCGTAGGGGTCAATCAGCCCCAGCATTTT. Combining the CDR3 with reference TRBV9 and TRBJ1-5 gives the whole variable domain DSGVTQTPKHLITATGQRVTLRCSPRSGDLSVYWYQQSLDQGLQFLIQYYNGEERAKGNILERFSAQQFPDLHSELNLSSLELGDSALYFCASSVGVNQPQHFGDGTRLSIL.

There are a few counts of this clonotype. J is TRBJ2-5 and V is TRBV27; D remains ambiguous. Germline assignment: CDR1 MNHEY and CDR2 SMNVEV (reference sequence). CDR3 length: 13 residues. V was cut by 6 bases and J by 0 bases, with 8 bases left in between. The chain's CDR3 is CASSIDNQETQYF. The CDR3 DNA is TGTGCCAGCAGCATTGACAACCAAGAGACCCAGTACTTC.

This clonotype showed up many times. J is TRBJ2-7 and V is TRBV4-3, with D uncertain. From germline, CDR1 is LGHNA and CDR2 YSLEER. CDR3 size: 15 residues. V was pared by 1 base and J by 4 bases, with 14 bases between. CDR3 coding DNA: TGCGCCAGCAGCCAAGCGTGGGGTTTGGGTTACGAGCAGTACTTC. It encodes CASSQAWGLGYEQYF.

This clonotype was recorded at least ten times. The gene calls are TRBV9 and TRBJ2-6; D is ambiguous. This CDR3 region has 14 residues. V was pared by 0 bases and J by 1 base, with 2 bases between. Germline lookup yields CDR1 SGDLS and CDR2 YYNGEE. The CDR3 DNA reads as TGTGCCAGCAGCGTAGGGTCTGGGGCCAACGTCCTGACTTTC. Translation: CASSVGSGANVLTF.

This clonotype was observed at least ten times. The chain is built from TRBV6-2 or TRBV6-3 and TRBJ1-1; unclear D gene. Germline CDR1 is MNHEY and CDR2 is SVGEGT. The V end lost 6 bases, the J end lost 6 bases, and 17 bases lay between the germline ends. The CDR3 runs to 14 residues. CDR3 bases: TGTGCCAGCAGCCCGAGTCGCCCCCCGGCTGAAGCTTTCTTT. Amino acid sequence: CASSPSRPPAEAFF.

V is TRBV29-1 and J is TRBJ1-2; 7 nucleotides match TRBD1. J gave up 0 bases and V 4 bases, and 8 bases lay outside the gene matches. This CDR3 is built from 15 residues. From germline, CDR1 is SQVTM and CDR2 ANQGSEA. CDR3 protein: CSVAGTANPNYGYTF. CDR3 nucleotides: TGCAGCGTTGCCGGGACAGCTAACCCTAACTATGGCTACACCTTC.

This clonotype appeared a few times. This sequence joins TRBV7-9 and TRBJ1-1, with D unresolved. The V and J ends lost 5 bases and 1 base respectively, with 17 bases between them. The CDR3 extends over 16 amino acids. In germline, CDR1 is SEHNR, CDR2 FQNEAQ (reference sequence). The CDR3 DNA is TGTGCCAGCAGCCCCCCGCTGAGCACAAAGAACACTGAAGCTTTCTTT. Residues: CASSPPLSTKNTEAFF. Based on the CDR3 plus reference TRBV7-9 and TRBJ1-1, the full variable domain is DTGVSQNPRHKITKRGQNVTFRCDPISEHNRLYWYRQTLGQGPEFLTYFQNEAQLEKSRLLSDRFSAERPKGSFSTLEIQRTEQGDSAMYLCASSPPLSTKNTEAFFGQGTRLTVV.

The rearrangement uses TRBV20-1 and TRBJ2-7; D unclear. The V and J ends lost 2 bases and 0 bases respectively, with 8 bases between them. The CDR3 totals 13 residues. CDR1 and CDR2 (germline): DFQATT, SNEGSKA (reference sequence). CDR3 DNA sequence: TGCAGTGCTAGAACAGAGAGCTCCTACGAGCAGTACTTC. Translating it yields CSARTESSYEQYF.

V gene TRBV20-1 combines with J gene TRBJ1-5, with 9 bases that match TRBD1. V trimming: 0 bases; J trimming: 6 bases; junction bases outside the gene matches: 6. The length of the CDR3 is 15 residues. The germline V gene encodes CDR1 DFQATT and CDR2 SNEGSKA (reference sequence). DNA for the CDR3: TGCAGTGCTAGAGATTTTACGACAGGGGGTCAGCCCCAGCATTTT. Translated, it gives CSARDFTTGGQPQHF.

The chain links TRBV7-8 to TRBJ2-2, with a possible D match to TRBD2 (6 bases). The V gene lost 8 bases and the J gene lost 4 bases, with 14 bases spanning the gap. The CDR3 covers 14 residues. Germline CDR1 is SGHVS and CDR2 is FQNEAQ. The CDR3 spells CASVGGFATGELFF. In nucleotides, the CDR3 is TGTGCCAGCGTCGGAGGGTTCGCCACCGGGGAGCTGTTTTTT.

This clonotype has a count of ten or more. This sequence joins TRBV15 and TRBJ2-5; D possibly corresponds to TRBD2 (6 bases). Per germline, CDR1 LNHNV and CDR2 YYDKDF (reference sequence). Trimming stripped 0 bases from V and 2 bases from J, with 10 bases between. CDR3 size: 15 residues. CDR3: CATSREYLAQETQYF. The CDR3 DNA is TGTGCCACCAGCAGAGAGTATCTAGCGCAAGAGACCCAGTACTTC.

In its sample, this clonotype was seen many times. The chain joins TRBV7-9 to TRBJ2-3; possible D gene TRBD2, 5 bases. The V end was cut by 4 bases, the J end by 3 bases, with 8 bases between. CDR3 length: 13 residues. Germline assignment: CDR1 SEHNR and CDR2 FQNEAQ (reference sequence). The DNA for the CDR3 is TGTGCCAGCAGCTCCACTAGAACAGATACGCAGTATTTT. It codes for CASSSTRTDTQYF.

This chain joins TRBV20-1 and TRBJ2-1, with 9 bases lining up with TRBD1. The CDR3 totals 14 residues. The germline CDR1 and CDR2 sequences are DFQATT and SNEGSKA (reference sequence). V was pared by 3 bases and J by 9 bases, with 9 bases of the junction left unmatched. CDR3 bases: TGCAGTGCTAGCCCTTATGACAGGGGGGCTGAGCAGTTCTTC. Translated: CSASPYDRGAEQFF.